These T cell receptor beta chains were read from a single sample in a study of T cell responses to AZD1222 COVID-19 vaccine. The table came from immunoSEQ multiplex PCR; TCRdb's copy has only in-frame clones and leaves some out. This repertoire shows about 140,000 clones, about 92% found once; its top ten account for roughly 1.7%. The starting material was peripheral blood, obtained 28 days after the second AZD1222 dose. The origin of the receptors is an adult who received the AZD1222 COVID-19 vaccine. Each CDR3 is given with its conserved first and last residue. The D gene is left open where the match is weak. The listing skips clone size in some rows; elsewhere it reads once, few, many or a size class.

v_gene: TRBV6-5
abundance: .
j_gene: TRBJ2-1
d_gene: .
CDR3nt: TGTGCCAGCAGTTACCAGAGCTCCTACAATGAGCAGTTCTTC
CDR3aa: CASSYQSSYNEQFF

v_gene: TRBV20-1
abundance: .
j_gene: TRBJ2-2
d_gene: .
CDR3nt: TGCAGTGCTAGTAGATCGAGGGGACTTATCAACACCGGGGAGCTGTTTTTT
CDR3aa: CSASRSRGLINTGELFF

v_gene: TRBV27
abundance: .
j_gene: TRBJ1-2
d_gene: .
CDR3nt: TGTGCCAGCAGTTCCTCTTCCGAGGCGGGCTACACCTTC
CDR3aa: CASSSSSEAGYTF

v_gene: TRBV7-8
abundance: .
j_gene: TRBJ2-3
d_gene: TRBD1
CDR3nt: TGTGCCAGCAGCCACAGCGGGACAGGGGGGAGCACAGATACGCAGTATTTT
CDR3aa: CASSHSGTGGSTDTQYF

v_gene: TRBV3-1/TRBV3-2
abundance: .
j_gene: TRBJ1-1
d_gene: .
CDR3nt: TGTGCCAGCAACCAGGGAGGTAACACTGAAGCTTTCTTT
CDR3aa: CASNQGGNTEAFF

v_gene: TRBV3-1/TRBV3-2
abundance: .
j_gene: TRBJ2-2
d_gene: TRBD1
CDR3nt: TGTGCCAGCAGCCGGGACAGATTGAACACCGGGGAGCTGTTTTTT
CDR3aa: CASSRDRLNTGELFF

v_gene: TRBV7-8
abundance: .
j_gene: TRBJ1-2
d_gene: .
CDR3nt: TGTGCCAGCAGCTTAGACCCGGCTAACTATGGCTACACCTTC
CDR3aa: CASSLDPANYGYTF

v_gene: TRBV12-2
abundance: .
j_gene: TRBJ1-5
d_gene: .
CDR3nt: TGTGCAAGTCGAGATCAACAGGGCCCACGTCGGCGAGACGATAATCAGCCCCAGCATTTT
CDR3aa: CASRDQQGPRRRDDNQPQHF

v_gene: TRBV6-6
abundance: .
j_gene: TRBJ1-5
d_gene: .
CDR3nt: TGTGCCAGCAGCCTGGAGGGGCCTCATCAGCCCCAGCATTTT
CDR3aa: CASSLEGPHQPQHF

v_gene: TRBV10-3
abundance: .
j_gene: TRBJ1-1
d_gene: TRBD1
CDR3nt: TGTGCCATCAGTGATGGACAGGGCGGCACTGAAGCTTTCTTT
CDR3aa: CAISDGQGGTEAFF

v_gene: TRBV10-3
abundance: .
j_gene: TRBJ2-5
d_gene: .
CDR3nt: TGTGCCATCTTGAAGACACTCCAAGAGACCCAGTACTTC
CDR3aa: CAILKTLQETQYF

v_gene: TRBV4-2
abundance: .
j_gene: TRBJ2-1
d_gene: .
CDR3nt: TGTGCCAGCAGCCAAGTTCAGAGGGACTACAATGAGCAGTTCTTC
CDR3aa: CASSQVQRDYNEQFF

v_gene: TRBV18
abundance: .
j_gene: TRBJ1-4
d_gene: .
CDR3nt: TGTGCCAGCCGCGGACAGACTAATGAAAAACTGTTTTTT
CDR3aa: CASRGQTNEKLFF

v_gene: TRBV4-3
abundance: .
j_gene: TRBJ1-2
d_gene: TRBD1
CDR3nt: TGCGCCAGCAGCCAAGAAGATCGGACAGGGCCTAGCACCTTC
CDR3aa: CASSQEDRTGPSTF

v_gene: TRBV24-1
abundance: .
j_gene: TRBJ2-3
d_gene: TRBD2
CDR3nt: TGTGCCACCAGTGGACTAGCGGGGCCCACAGATACGCAGTATTTT
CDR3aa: CATSGLAGPTDTQYF

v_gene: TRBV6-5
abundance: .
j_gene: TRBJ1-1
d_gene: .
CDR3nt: TGTGCCAGCAGTTCCCCAGACAGAATTGAAGCTTTCTTT
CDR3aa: CASSSPDRIEAFF

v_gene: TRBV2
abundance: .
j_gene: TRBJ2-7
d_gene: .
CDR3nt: TGTGCCAGCAGTGCTTCAGGGGTGGGCACCTACGAGCAGTACTTC
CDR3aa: CASSASGVGTYEQYF

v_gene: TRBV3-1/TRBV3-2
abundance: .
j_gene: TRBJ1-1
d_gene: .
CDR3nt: TGTGCCAGCAGCCCTCAGGAACGCGGCACTGAAGCTTTCTTT
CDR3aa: CASSPQERGTEAFF

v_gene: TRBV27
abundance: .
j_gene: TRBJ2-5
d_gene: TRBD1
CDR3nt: TGTGCCAGCAGTCCGGGGACAGGGATCCCAGGGACCCAGTACTTC
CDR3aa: CASSPGTGIPGTQYF

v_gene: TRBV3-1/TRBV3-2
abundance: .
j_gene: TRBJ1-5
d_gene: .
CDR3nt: TGTGCCAGCAGCCAAGGCCCCGTCAGTTATCAGCCCCAGCATTTT
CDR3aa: CASSQGPVSYQPQHF

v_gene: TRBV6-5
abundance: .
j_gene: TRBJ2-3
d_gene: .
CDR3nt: TGTGCCAGCAGTTACGGTTGGGCTAGCGGCACAGATACGCAGTATTTT
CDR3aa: CASSYGWASGTDTQYF

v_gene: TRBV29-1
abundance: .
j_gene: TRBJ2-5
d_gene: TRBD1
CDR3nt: TGCAGCGTTACCCCCCGGACAGGGGTTGGAGAGACCCAGTACTTC
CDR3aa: CSVTPRTGVGETQYF

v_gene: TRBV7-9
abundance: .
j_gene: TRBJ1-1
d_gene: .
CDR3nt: TGTGCCAGCAGCTCAAAAGGACAAGGGGTAGTGGAAGCTTTCTTT
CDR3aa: CASSSKGQGVVEAFF

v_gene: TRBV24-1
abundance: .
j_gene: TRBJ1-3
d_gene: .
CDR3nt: TGTGCCACCAGTGATTTGACCGACAGGTCCTCTGGAAACACCATATATTTT
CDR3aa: CATSDLTDRSSGNTIYF

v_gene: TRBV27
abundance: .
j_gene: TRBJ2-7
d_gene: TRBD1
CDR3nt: TGCGCCAGCAGTGCGCGGACAGGTGCCTTCTACGAGCAGTACTTC
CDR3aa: CASSARTGAFYEQYF

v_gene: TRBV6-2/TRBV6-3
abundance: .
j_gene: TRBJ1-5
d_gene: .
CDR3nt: TGTGCCAGCAGTTGGTGGGGCAGGCAGCCCCAGCATTTT
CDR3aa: CASSWWGRQPQHF

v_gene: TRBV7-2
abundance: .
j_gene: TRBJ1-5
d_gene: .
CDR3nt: TGTGCCAGCAGCCTCCGTCAGGGGAAGAATCAGCCCCAGCATTTT
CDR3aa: CASSLRQGKNQPQHF

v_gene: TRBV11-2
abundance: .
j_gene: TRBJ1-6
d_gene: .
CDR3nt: TGTGCCAGCAGCACCGGGACTCCTCGGAGGGATTCACCCCTCCACTTT
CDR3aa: CASSTGTPRRDSPLHF

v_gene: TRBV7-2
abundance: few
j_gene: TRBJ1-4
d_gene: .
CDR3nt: TGTGCCAGCAGCTACGAGGGGCGGAAACTGTTTTTT
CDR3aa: CASSYEGRKLFF

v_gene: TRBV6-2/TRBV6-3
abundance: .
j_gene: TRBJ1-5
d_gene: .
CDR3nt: TGTGCCAGCAGTCCCGGGGAGGTTCAGCCCCAGCATTTT
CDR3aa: CASSPGEVQPQHF

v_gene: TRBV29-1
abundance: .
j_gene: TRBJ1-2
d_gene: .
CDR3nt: TGCAGCGTTAGAGACCCGATAGCTAACTATGGCTACACCTTC
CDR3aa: CSVRDPIANYGYTF

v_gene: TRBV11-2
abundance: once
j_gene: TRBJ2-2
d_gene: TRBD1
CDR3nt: TGTGCCAGCAGCTTGGGGGACAGCTACACCGGGGAGCTGTTTTTT
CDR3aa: CASSLGDSYTGELFF

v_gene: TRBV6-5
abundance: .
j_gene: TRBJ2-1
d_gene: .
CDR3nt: TGTGCCAGCACTACTAGACGCACACACAATGAGCAGTTCTTC
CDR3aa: CASTTRRTHNEQFF

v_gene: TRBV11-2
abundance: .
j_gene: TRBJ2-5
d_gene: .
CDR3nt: TGTGCCAGCAGCTTAGAGCTAGCCAGGTTCGAGACCCAGTACTTC
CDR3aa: CASSLELARFETQYF

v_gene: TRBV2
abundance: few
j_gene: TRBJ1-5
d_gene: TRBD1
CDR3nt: TGTGCCAGCAGTGAATTTGACAGGGGGTTCTCCTCTAGCAATCAGCCCCAGCATTTT
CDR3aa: CASSEFDRGFSSSNQPQHF

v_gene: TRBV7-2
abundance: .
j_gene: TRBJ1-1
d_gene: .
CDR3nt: TGTGCCAGCAGCTTAGCGCTCAGCAACACTGAAGCTTTCTTT
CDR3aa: CASSLALSNTEAFF